This TCR beta chain originates from a study of cytotoxic CD8 clonotypes in ibrutinib-treated CLL (dated by TCRdb to the early 2020s). About the study as a whole: In this cohort, around 15 patients were treatment-naive and 11 to 12 were relapsed/refractory, while 17 to 18 had unmutated IGHV. Responses were partial in roughly 24 patients and complete in 2; after median approximately 66 months follow-up, around 14 stayed in remission and roughly twelve progressed. Response samples were obtained after a median of approximately twelve months of treatment, with a range of roughly 6 to 40 months. Samples averaged approximately 240,000 productive templates and tens of thousands of productive rearrangements. Longitudinal samples were available for 26 of the 86 trial participants. Cryopreserved peripheral blood mononuclear cells were obtained prior to treatment, at the time of response, and at either disease progression or sustained remission. All remission and progressive disease samples were collected while patients were still receiving ibrutinib.

What the time point label conveys for this sample: roughly 2 years on ibrutinib. For TCR beta library preparation, roughly 2 micrograms of genomic DNA were extracted from the cryopreserved PBMCs. High-throughput TCR beta sequencing was performed on longitudinal blood samples from CLL patients receiving ibrutinib monotherapy. Patients were enrolled in a phase 2 open-label single-center ibrutinib monotherapy trial. A MiSeq instrument was used for deep resolution sequencing, which targeted depths ranging from 1 in 1 million up to 1 in 200,000 T cells, with coverage averaging 10x for each clonotype. The immunoSEQ hsTCRB Kit was used to generate the TCR beta libraries. Per the source publication's procedure: The data were analyzed with ImmunoSEQ Analyzer and ImmunoSEQ Data Assistant, and V, D and J gene assignments followed IMGT definitions. Clonality, with values ranging from 0 to 1, was calculated as one minus the normalized Shannon entropy of productive rearrangement frequencies. Only overrepresented clonotypes making up at least 0.05% of each patient's repertoire were included in the public clonotype analysis. Thirteen repertoires from age-matched healthy donors, obtained from immuneACCESS, served as clonality controls. The source is immuneACCESS, and TCRdb retained only in-frame sequences with V and J called. Part of the clones is not carried over; for the studies checked, unresolved V genes explain less than half of this, and the remainder is unexplained. Clonal size and the V and J genes are those of that table, whereas D and trimming came from the DNA. Counted in this sample were about 130,000 clones; approximately 81% of them appeared once. The top ten hold 3.3% of the sample.

On the study overall, not on this receptor specifically: At ibrutinib response clonality went up, during sustained remission it held steady, and at progression it dropped back toward baseline. Public clonotypes were found to be uncommon and were observed to contract or remain stable during treatment; the increase in clonality was shown to reflect expansion of private clonotypes at ibrutinib response. Sampling times were not matched between sustained-remission and progressing patients, and lymph node repertoires were not studied. Baseline clonality exceeded that of age-matched healthy donors and correlated strongly with circulating CD8+ T-cell counts.

V is reduced by 3 bases and J by 3 bases, leaving a spacing of 14 bases between them. The germline V gene supplies CDR1 KGHSH and CDR2 LQKENI. The CDR3 numbers 16 residues from cysteine through phenylalanine. Of the read, only the CDR3 DNA is kept; its 48 bases are in frame from base 1. This clone was detected only once. Its recognized antigen is unknown. Base qualities are missing; no much larger clone stands one base away. The rearrangement combines TRBV18 with TRBJ2-2, and possibly TRBD1, on 7 matching bases. The sequence came from a human donor with chronic lymphocytic leukemia. The sample was PBMCs, taken after 24 months of ibrutinib treatment. In nucleotide form, the sequence is TGTGCCAGCTCACCCAGGTCAGGGGGGCACACCGGGGAGCTGTTTTTT. This is translated as CASSPRSGGHTGELFF.